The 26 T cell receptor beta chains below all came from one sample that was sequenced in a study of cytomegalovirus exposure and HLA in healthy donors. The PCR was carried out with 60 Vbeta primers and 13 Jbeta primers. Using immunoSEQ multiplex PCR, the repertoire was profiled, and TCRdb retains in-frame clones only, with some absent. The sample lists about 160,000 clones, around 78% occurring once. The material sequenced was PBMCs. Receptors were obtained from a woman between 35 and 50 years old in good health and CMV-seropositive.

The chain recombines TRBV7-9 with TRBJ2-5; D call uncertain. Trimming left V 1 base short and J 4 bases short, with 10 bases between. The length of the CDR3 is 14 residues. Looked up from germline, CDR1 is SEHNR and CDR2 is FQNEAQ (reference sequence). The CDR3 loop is CASSLVDIRETQYF. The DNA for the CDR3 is TGTGCCAGCAGCTTAGTAGACATCAGAGAGACCCAGTACTTC.

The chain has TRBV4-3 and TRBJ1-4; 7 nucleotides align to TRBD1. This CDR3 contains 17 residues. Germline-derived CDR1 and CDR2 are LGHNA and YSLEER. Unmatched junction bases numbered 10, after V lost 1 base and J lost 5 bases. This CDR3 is CASSQGAGTAPNEKLFF. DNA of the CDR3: TGCGCCAGCAGCCAAGGAGCCGGGACAGCACCGAATGAAAAACTGTTTTTT.

This CDR3 reads CASSLNLGEQFF. The CDR3 region has the DNA TGCGCCAGCAGCTTGAATCTAGGTGAGCAGTTCTTC. The V and J genes are TRBV5-1 and TRBJ2-1; D is undetermined. V was shortened by 1 base and J by 9 bases, with 8 bases between the two germline ends. Germline CDR1 is SGHRS and CDR2 is YFSETQ. This CDR3 is 12 amino acids long.

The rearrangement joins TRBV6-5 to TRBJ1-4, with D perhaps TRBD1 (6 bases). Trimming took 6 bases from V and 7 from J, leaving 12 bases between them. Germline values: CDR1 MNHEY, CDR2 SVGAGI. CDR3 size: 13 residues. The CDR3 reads CASRSMGAEKLFF. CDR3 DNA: TGTGCCAGCAGGTCCATGGGGGCTGAAAAACTGTTTTTT.

The CDR3 protein is CASSHRDYGYTF. Written as DNA, the CDR3 is TGTGCCAGCAGTCACAGGGACTATGGCTACACCTTC. The chain employs TRBV27 and TRBJ1-2; the D gene is possibly TRBD1 (6 bases). V was cut by 5 bases and J by 3 bases, with 7 bases left in between. Germline lookup yields CDR1 MNHEY and CDR2 SMNVEV (reference sequence). There are 12 residues in the CDR3.

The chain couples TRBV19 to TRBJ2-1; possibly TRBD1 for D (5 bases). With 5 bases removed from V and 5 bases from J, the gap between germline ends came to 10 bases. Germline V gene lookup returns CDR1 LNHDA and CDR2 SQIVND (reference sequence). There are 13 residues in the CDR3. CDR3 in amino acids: CASSYGQDNEQFF. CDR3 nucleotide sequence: TGTGCCAGTAGTTACGGACAAGACAATGAGCAGTTCTTC.

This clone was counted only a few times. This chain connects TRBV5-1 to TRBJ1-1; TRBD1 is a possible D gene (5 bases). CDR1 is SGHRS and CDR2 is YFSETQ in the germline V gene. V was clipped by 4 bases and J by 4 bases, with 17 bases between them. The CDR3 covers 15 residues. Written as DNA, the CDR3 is TGCGCCAGCAGCCGCCCTCCCGGGGGTGGCACTGAAGCTTTCTTT. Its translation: CASSRPPGGGTEAFF.

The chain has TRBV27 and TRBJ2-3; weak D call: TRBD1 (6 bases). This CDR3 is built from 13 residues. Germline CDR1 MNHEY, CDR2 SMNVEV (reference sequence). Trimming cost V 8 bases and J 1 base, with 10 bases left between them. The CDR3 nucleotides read TGTGCCAGCCGAAAGGGGGGCACAGATACGCAGTATTTT. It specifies CASRKGGTDTQYF.

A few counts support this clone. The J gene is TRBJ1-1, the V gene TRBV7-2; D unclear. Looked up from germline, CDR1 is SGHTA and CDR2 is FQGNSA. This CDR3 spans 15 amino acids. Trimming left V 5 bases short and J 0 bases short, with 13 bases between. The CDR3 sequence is CASSTRLNMNTEAFF. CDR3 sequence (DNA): TGTGCCAGCAGCACAAGACTGAACATGAACACTGAAGCTTTCTTT.

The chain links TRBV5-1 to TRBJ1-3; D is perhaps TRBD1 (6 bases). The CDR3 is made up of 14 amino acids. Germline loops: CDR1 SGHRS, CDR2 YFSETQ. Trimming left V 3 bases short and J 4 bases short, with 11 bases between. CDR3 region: CASSSGGLGNTIYF. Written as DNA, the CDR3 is TGCGCCAGCAGCTCCGGGGGGCTAGGAAACACCATATATTTT.

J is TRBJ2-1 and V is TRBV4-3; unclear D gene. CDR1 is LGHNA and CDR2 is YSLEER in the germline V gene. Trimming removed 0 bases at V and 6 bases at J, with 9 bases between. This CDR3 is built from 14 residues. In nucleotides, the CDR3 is TGCGCCAGCAGCCAAGAGACGCAGGCCAATGAGCAGTTCTTC. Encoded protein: CASSQETQANEQFF.

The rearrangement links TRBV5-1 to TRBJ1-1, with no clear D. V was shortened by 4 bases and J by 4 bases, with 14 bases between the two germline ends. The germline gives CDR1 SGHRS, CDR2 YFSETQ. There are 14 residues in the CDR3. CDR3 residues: CASSPEGGGTEAFF. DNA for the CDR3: TGCGCCAGCAGCCCCGAAGGCGGAGGCACTGAAGCTTTCTTT.

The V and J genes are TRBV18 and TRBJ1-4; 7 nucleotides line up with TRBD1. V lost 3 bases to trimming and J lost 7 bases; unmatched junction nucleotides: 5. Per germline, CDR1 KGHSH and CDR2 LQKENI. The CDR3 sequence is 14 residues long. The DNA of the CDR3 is TGTGCCAGCTCACCCCAGGGGGAGCGTGAAAAACTGTTTTTT. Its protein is CASSPQGEREKLFF.

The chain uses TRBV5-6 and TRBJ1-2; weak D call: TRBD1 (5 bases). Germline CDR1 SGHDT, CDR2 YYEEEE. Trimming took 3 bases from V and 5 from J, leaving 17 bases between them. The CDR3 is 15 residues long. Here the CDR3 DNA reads TGTGCCAGCAGCTCGACCAGGGTCCCTGTTTATGGCTACACCTTC. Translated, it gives CASSSTRVPVYGYTF.

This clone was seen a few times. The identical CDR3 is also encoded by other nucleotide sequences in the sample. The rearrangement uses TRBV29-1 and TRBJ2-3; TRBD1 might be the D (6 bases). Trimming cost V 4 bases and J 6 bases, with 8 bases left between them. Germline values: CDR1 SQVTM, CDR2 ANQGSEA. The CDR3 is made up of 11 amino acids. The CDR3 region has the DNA TGCAGCGTTGGTGGGGGCGATACGCAGTATTTT. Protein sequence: CSVGGGDTQYF.

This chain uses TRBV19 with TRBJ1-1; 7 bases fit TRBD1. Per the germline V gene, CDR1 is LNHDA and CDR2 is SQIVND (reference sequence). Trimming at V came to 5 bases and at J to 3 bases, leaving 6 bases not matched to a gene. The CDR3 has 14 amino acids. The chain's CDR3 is CASSPTGFHTEAFF. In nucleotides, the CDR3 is TGTGCCAGTAGTCCGACAGGGTTCCACACTGAAGCTTTCTTT. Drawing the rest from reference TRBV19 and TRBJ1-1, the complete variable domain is DGGITQSPKYLFRKEGQNVTLSCEQNLNHDAMYWYRQDPGQGLRLIYYSQIVNDFQKGDIAEGYSVSREKKESFPLTVTSAQKNPTAFYLCASSPTGFHTEAFFGQGTRLTVV.

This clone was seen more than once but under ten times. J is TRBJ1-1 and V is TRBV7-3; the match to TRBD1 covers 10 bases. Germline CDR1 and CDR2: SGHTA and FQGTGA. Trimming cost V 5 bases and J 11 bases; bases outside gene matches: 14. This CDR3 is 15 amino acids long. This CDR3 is CASSLYGQGGLTAFF. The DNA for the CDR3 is TGTGCCAGCAGCCTCTACGGACAGGGGGGATTGACGGCTTTCTTT.

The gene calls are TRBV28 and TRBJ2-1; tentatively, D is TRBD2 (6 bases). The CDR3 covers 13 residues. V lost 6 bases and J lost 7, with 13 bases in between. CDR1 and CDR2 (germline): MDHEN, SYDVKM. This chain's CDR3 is CASRPGTFNEQFF. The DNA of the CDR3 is TGTGCCAGCAGGCCCGGGACTTTTAATGAGCAGTTCTTC.

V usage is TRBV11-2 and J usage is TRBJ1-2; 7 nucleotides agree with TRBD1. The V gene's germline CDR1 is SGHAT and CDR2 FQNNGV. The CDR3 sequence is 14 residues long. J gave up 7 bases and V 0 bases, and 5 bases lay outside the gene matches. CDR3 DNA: TGTGCCAGCAGCTTAGATGGGACAGCCAGTGGCTACACCTTC. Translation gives CASSLDGTASGYTF.

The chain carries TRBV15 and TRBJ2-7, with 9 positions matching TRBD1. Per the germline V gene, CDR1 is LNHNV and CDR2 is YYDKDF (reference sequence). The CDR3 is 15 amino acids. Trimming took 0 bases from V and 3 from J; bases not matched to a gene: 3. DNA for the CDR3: TGTGCCACCAGCAGAGAAGAGACAGGGGGCTACGAGCAGTACTTC. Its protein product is CATSREETGGYEQYF. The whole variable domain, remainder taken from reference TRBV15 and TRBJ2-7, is DAMVIQNPRYQVTQFGKPVTLSCSQTLNHNVMYWYQQKSSQAPKLLFHYYDKDFNNEADTPDNFQSRRPNTSFCFLDIRSPGLGDTAMYLCATSREETGGYEQYFGPGTRLTVT.

DNA for the CDR3: TGTGCCAGCAGCAAAGGGGTGACTGAAGCTTTCTTT. It translates to CASSKGVTEAFF. The rearrangement uses TRBV6-6 and TRBJ1-1; D is possibly TRBD1 (5 bases). V lost 6 bases, J lost 5 bases, and 10 bases lay in between. The germline CDR1 and CDR2 sequences are MNHNY and SVGAGI (reference sequence). This CDR3 is 12 amino acids long.

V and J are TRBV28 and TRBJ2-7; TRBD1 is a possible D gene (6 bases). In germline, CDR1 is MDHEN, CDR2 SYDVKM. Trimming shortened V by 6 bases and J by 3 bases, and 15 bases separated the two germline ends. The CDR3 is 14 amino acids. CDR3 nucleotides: TGTGCCAGCAGCCAGGGGTCGGGACGCTACGAGCAGTACTTC. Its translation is CASSQGSGRYEQYF.

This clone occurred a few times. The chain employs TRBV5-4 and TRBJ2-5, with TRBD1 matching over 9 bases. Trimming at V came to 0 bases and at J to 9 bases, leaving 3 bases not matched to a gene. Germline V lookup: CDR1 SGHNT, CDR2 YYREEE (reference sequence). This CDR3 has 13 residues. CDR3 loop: CASSLGDRAAQYF. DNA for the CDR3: TGTGCCAGCAGCTTGGGGGACAGGGCGGCCCAGTACTTC.

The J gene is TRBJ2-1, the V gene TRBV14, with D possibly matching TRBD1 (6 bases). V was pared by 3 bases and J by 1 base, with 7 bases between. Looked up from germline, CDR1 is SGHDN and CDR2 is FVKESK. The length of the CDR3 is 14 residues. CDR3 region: CASSHRGSYNEQFF. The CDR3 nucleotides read TGTGCCAGCAGCCACAGGGGATCCTACAATGAGCAGTTCTTC.

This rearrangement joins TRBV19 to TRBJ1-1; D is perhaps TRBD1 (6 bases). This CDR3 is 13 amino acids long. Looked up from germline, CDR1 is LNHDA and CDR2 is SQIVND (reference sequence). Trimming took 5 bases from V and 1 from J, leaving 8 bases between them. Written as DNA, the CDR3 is TGTGCCAGTAGTCAGGGGAAGAACACTGAAGCTTTCTTT. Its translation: CASSQGKNTEAFF.

The CDR3 DNA reads as TGTGCCAGCAGTGCGACAGGGGGCAAGGCTGAAGCTTTCTTT. Translation gives CASSATGGKAEAFF. V is TRBV6-1 and J is TRBJ1-1; 10 nucleotides line up with TRBD1. CDR1 MNHNS and CDR2 SASEGT come from the germline V gene. V lost 4 bases to trimming and J lost 6 bases; unmatched junction nucleotides: 5. The CDR3 is 14 amino acids.